Each of the 27 T cell receptor beta chains below was sequenced from the same sample in a study of blood T cell repertoires in COVID-19. Using immunoSEQ multiplex PCR, the repertoire was profiled, and TCRdb retains in-frame clones only, with some absent. This sample has about 360,000 clones, with roughly 90% found just once. Material for sequencing was peripheral blood. Source of these receptors: a woman in her sixties or seventies with COVID-19, enrolled during active disease.

In this sample, this clone turned up a few times. Given a much more abundant clone one base away, this may be a read error. Other nucleotide sequences in the sample specify the same CDR3. The V call is TRBV18, the J call TRBJ1-5; D may be TRBD1 (5 bases). The CDR3 is 13 amino acids. Trimming cost V 2 bases and J 5 bases, with 7 bases left between them. Germline V CDR1 and CDR2: KGHSH, LQKENI. The CDR3 is CASSPSGDQPQHF. The DNA for the CDR3 is TGTGCCAGCTCACCATCGGGGGATCAGCCCCAGCATTTT. The full variable domain, completed using reference TRBV18 and TRBJ1-5, is NAGVMQNPRHLVRRRGQEARLRCSPMKGHSHVYWYRQLPEEGLKFMVYLQKENIIDESGMPKERFSAEFPKEGPSILRIQQVVRGDSAAYFCASSPSGDQPQHFGDGTRLSIL.

This chain joins TRBV3-1 (or the pseudogene TRBV3-2) and TRBJ2-7; 7 bases map to TRBD1. J was trimmed by 3 bases and V by 1 base; bases with no gene match: 6. Germline CDR1 reads LGHDT; CDR2 reads YNNKEL (reference sequence). CDR3 length equals 15 residues. The CDR3 sequence is CASSQGTGVGYEQYF. The DNA for the CDR3 is TGTGCCAGCAGCCAAGGCACAGGGGTTGGCTACGAGCAGTACTTC.

The chain links TRBV7-2 to TRBJ2-7; perhaps TRBD2 as D (5 bases). The germline gives CDR1 SGHTA, CDR2 FQGNSA. The CDR3 spans 14 residues. V was pared by 2 bases and J by 2 bases, with 10 bases between. CDR3 sequence reads: CASSLMGAAYEQYF. The CDR3 DNA follows: TGTGCCAGCAGCTTAATGGGAGCGGCCTACGAGCAGTACTTC.

This chain connects TRBV13 to TRBJ1-3, with D possibly matching TRBD1 (6 bases). The germline V gene has CDR1 PRHDT and CDR2 FYEKMQ (reference sequence). The CDR3 covers 14 residues. V was clipped by 5 bases and J by 0 bases, with 8 bases between them. CDR3 residues: CASSPGDSGNTIYF. For the CDR3, the DNA is TGTGCCAGCAGCCCAGGGGACTCTGGAAACACCATATATTTT. Drawing the rest from reference TRBV13 and TRBJ1-3, the complete variable domain is AAGVIQSPRHLIKEKRETATLKCYPIPRHDTVYWYQQGPGQDPQFLISFYEKMQSDKGSIPDRFSAQQFSDYHSELNMSSLELGDSALYFCASSPGDSGNTIYFGEGSWLTVV.

This chain links TRBV6-5 with TRBJ1-1; D gene unclear. Germline V gives CDR1 MNHEY, CDR2 SVGAGI. This CDR3 comprises 13 residues. The V end lost 5 bases, the J end lost 1 base, and 8 bases lay between the germline ends. In nucleotides, the CDR3 is TGTGCCAGCAGTACGCACAAGAACACTGAAGCTTTCTTT. Amino acid sequence: CASSTHKNTEAFF.

This chain joins TRBV12-3 or TRBV12-4 and TRBJ1-1, with TRBD1 as a possible D gene (5 bases). This CDR3 comprises 12 residues. V was trimmed by 1 base and J by 8 bases, leaving 8 bases between them. In DNA, the CDR3 is TGTGCCAGCAGTTTAGGCCCAGGGGAAGCTTTCTTT. Residues: CASSLGPGEAFF.

This clone was counted between two and nine times. The chain links TRBV10-2 to TRBJ1-5, with D perhaps TRBD1 (6 bases). The CDR3 spans 14 residues. Trimming took 6 bases from V and 0 from J, leaving 9 bases between them. CDR1 is WSHSY, CDR2 SAAADI, per germline. As DNA, the CDR3 is TGCGCCAGCAGACAGGGTCGTAGCAATCAGCCCCAGCATTTT. Translating it yields CASRQGRSNQPQHF.

The rearrangement joins TRBV19 to TRBJ1-1; D is unclear. Trimming took 7 bases from V and 1 from J, leaving 7 bases between them. The CDR3 runs 12 residues. CDR1 and CDR2 (germline): LNHDA, SQIVND (reference sequence). As DNA, the CDR3 is TGTGCCAGTACCAGAACGAACACTGAAGCTTTCTTT. Amino acids: CASTRTNTEAFF.

The chain has TRBV11-2 and TRBJ2-3, with 9 bases identical to TRBD2. CDR3 length: 14 amino acids. Germline assignment: CDR1 SGHAT and CDR2 FQNNGV. The V segment lost 3 bases and the J segment 4 bases; nucleotides outside the gene matches: 2. In DNA, the CDR3 is TGTGCCAGCAGCTTTCAGCGGGGGGCAGATACGCAGTATTTT. Translating it yields CASSFQRGADTQYF.

V gene TRBV18 combines with J gene TRBJ2-7; TRBD1 agrees at 7 bases. V was clipped by 1 base and J by 3 bases; unmatched bases: 3. The CDR3 loop spans 14 amino acids. The germline V gene has CDR1 KGHSH and CDR2 LQKENI. The CDR3 nucleotides read TGTGCCAGCTCACCACGACAGGGAATCTACGAGCAGTACTTC. Its protein product is CASSPRQGIYEQYF.

The chain carries TRBV2 and TRBJ2-1; 8 bases match TRBD1. V lost 4 bases and J lost 0; bases outside the gene matches: 17. The V gene's germline CDR1 is SNHLY and CDR2 FYNNEI. The CDR3 is 20 amino acids. The CDR3 region has the DNA TGTGCCAGCAGTGGGGACTCAGGGGGCGTCTTGTCTAGCTCCTACAATGAGCAGTTCTTC. Encoded protein: CASSGDSGGVLSSSYNEQFF.

This clone was seen just once. The chain joins TRBV11-2 to TRBJ1-2; D is undetermined. Deletions cut 8 bases from V and 7 bases from J, with 5 bases between. CDR1 and CDR2 (germline): SGHAT, FQNNGV. There are 9 residues in the CDR3. CDR3 residues: CASSGGYTF. The CDR3 nucleotides are TGTGCCAGCTCGGGTGGCTACACCTTC.

This chain uses TRBV24-1 with TRBJ2-1, with unresolved D. The CDR3 loop spans 13 amino acids. Trimming left V 5 bases short and J 0 bases short, with 4 bases between. CDR1 is KGHDR and CDR2 is SFDVKD in the germline V gene. The CDR3 region has the DNA TGTGCCACCAGTGCAGACTCCTACAATGAGCAGTTCTTC. Translated: CATSADSYNEQFF.

This clone was observed once. The rearrangement links TRBV7-9 to TRBJ2-5; TRBD1 agrees at 8 bases. CDR3 length: 16 residues. V dropped 5 bases and J dropped 0; count of bases not matched to a gene: 8. The germline V gene encodes CDR1 SEHNR and CDR2 FQNEAQ (reference sequence). The chain's CDR3 is CASSPGTGEYQETQYF. In DNA, the CDR3 is TGTGCCAGCAGCCCGGGGACAGGAGAGTACCAAGAGACCCAGTACTTC.

The chain links TRBV7-9 to TRBJ2-2; D not resolved. CDR1 is SEHNR and CDR2 is FQNEAQ in the germline V gene (reference sequence). With 1 base removed from V and 6 bases from J, the gap between germline ends came to 9 bases. This CDR3 region has 14 residues. The CDR3 region is CASSLGQEAGELFF. The DNA for the CDR3 is TGTGCCAGCAGCTTAGGACAAGAAGCCGGGGAGCTGTTTTTT.

The chain uses TRBV7-8 and TRBJ2-2; 8 nucleotides line up with TRBD2. Germline CDR1 SGHVS, CDR2 FQNEAQ. The length of the CDR3 is 16 residues. The trim removed 5 bases at V and 1 base at J, leaving 6 bases unmatched. Written as DNA, the CDR3 is TGTGCCAGCAGCCGGCAGCTAGCGGGGAACACCGGGGAGCTGTTTTTT. Protein sequence: CASSRQLAGNTGELFF.

The chain has TRBV4-2 and TRBJ2-5; 8 nucleotides line up with TRBD2. This CDR3 has 19 residues. Trimming took 1 base from V and 4 from J; bases not matched to a gene: 17. CDR1 is LGHNA and CDR2 is YNFKEQ in the germline V gene. CDR3 bases: TGTGCCAGCAGCCAAGTATTACGGGGGGGGAAAGTAGCCCCAGAGACCCAGTACTTC. This sequence encodes CASSQVLRGGKVAPETQYF.

The chain is built from TRBV14 and TRBJ2-5, with 8 positions matching TRBD1. V gave up 4 bases and J gave up 4 bases; unmatched junction bases: 11. This CDR3 contains 16 residues. Germline V gene sequence: CDR1 SGHDN, CDR2 FVKESK. The CDR3 coding sequence is TGTGCCAGCAGCCCCCGGGGCAGGGGGCTGCGAGAGACCCAGTACTTC. This codes for CASSPRGRGLRETQYF.

The chain uses TRBV5-1 and TRBJ1-1; TRBD1 is a possible D gene (5 bases). The V gene's germline CDR1 is SGHRS and CDR2 YFSETQ. With 4 bases removed from V and 4 bases from J, the gap between germline ends came to 26 bases. CDR3 length: 18 residues. For the CDR3, the DNA is TGCGCCAGCAGCCCTTGGTGGACGGGGGGATCGTTAGGCACTGAAGCTTTCTTT. Its protein product is CASSPWWTGGSLGTEAFF. Filled out from reference TRBV5-1 and TRBJ1-1, the complete variable domain reads KAGVTQTPRYLIKTRGQQVTLSCSPISGHRSVSWYQQTPGQGLQFLFEYFSETQRNKGNFPGRFSGRQFSNSRSEMNVSTLELGDSALYLCASSPWWTGGSLGTEAFFGQGTRLTVV.

The rearrangement joins TRBV3-1 (or the pseudogene TRBV3-2) to TRBJ1-1, with D uncertain. Germline values: CDR1 LGHDT, CDR2 YNNKEL (reference sequence). The CDR3 sequence is 12 residues long. V gave up 5 bases and J gave up 5 bases, with 9 bases separating them. CDR3 DNA: TGTGCCAGCAGCTCCACGGAGACTGAAGCTTTCTTT. It codes for CASSSTETEAFF.

This chain connects TRBV4-3 to TRBJ2-1; D remains unclear. Germline V CDR1 and CDR2: LGHNA, YSLEER. The CDR3 has 15 amino acids. Trimming shortened V by 0 bases and J by 0 bases, and 6 bases separated the two germline ends. CDR3 in amino acids: CASSQDPFSYNEQFF. The CDR3 DNA reads TGCGCCAGCAGCCAAGATCCCTTCTCCTACAATGAGCAGTTCTTC.

The chain uses TRBV5-1 and TRBJ1-1, with D unclear. V was pared by 0 bases and J by 3 bases, with 12 bases between. The V gene's germline CDR1 is SGHRS and CDR2 YFSETQ. The CDR3 has 15 amino acids. CDR3 sequence reads: CASSLVYGSYTEAFF. CDR3 DNA: TGCGCCAGCAGCTTGGTCTACGGGTCGTACACTGAAGCTTTCTTT.

The V and J genes are TRBV7-5 and TRBJ1-1; the DNA was not compared with TRBD1, the D call given in the table. TRBV7-5 is a pseudogene locus. This CDR3 is 16 amino acids long. The CDR3 DNA reads TGTGTCAGAAGCTTAGAAGGCAGGGGGTTTGGCACTGAAGCTTTCTTT. Its protein product is CVRSLEGRGFGTEAFF.

This rearrangement joins TRBV12-5 to TRBJ2-1; D is uncertain. Germline V lookup: CDR1 LGHNT, CDR2 FRNRAP. Trimming shortened V by 5 bases and J by 6 bases, and 29 bases separated the two germline ends. The CDR3 runs 19 residues. The CDR3 reads CASGAHLASRVPRPNEQFF. CDR3 nucleotides: TGTGCTAGTGGTGCCCACTTAGCCTCCCGGGTGCCAAGGCCCAATGAGCAGTTCTTC.

The rearrangement links TRBV2 to TRBJ1-5, with 7 bases identical to TRBD1. CDR1 and CDR2 (germline): SNHLY, FYNNEI. V shed 4 bases and J 6 bases; nucleotides not matched to a gene: 6. This CDR3 has 14 amino acids. The CDR3 coding sequence is TGTGCCAGCAGTGGGACAGGCGGGACTCAGCCCCAGCATTTT. Its protein is CASSGTGGTQPQHF.

V gene TRBV4-1 combines with J gene TRBJ2-3, with D possibly being TRBD1 (5 bases). Deletions cut 0 bases from V and 1 base from J, with 8 bases between. This CDR3 region has 15 residues. Germline assignment: CDR1 MGHRA and CDR2 YSYEKL. The CDR3 is CASSQDDRGTDTQYF. CDR3 nucleotides: TGCGCCAGCAGCCAAGATGACAGAGGCACAGATACGCAGTATTTT.

The genes are TRBV14 and TRBJ2-7, with D perhaps TRBD1 (5 bases). The germline V gene encodes CDR1 SGHDN and CDR2 FVKESK. This CDR3 contains 12 residues. V lost 4 bases and J lost 6, with 10 bases in between. In DNA form, the CDR3 reads TGTGCCAGCAGCCCTGGACACCCCGAGCAGTACTTC. Protein: CASSPGHPEQYF.